The 26 T cell receptor beta chains in this list originate from one sample, sequenced in a study of response to subunit inactivated influenza vaccine (dated by TCRdb to the late 2010s). Receptors were amplified or captured by RT-PCR. Data came from an Illumina HiSeq 2500. TCRdb reanalyzed the raw reads on its own, using fastp at Q25 for trimming and MiXCR for clone calling, and kept in-frame beta chains. Each CDR3 protein gets just one entry, which takes the most common genes and DNA from the rows behind it. This sample lists 700,000 to 800,000 distinct CDR3 sequences; about 18% were detected once. Roughly a tenth of the sample is held by the ten biggest clonotypes. The sample in question was PBMCs from blood, obtained 5 days after vaccination. The receptor source for this set is a man aged 50 to 60 who received an inactivated influenza vaccine. Donor details come from another sample of the same person, matched by shared clones.

CDR3 region: CASRPTGADTQYF. CDR3 coding DNA: TGTGCCAGCAGGCCCACAGGGGCAGATACGCAGTATTTT. The V gene is TRBV6-2 or TRBV6-3, the J gene TRBJ2-3, with 7 bases aligning to TRBD1. This CDR3 comprises 13 residues. The J segment lost 4 bases and the V segment lost 6 bases, leaving 4 bases of the junction unmatched. The germline V gene has CDR1 MNHEY and CDR2 SVGEGT.

This clonotype was detected only a few times. This chain links TRBV6-1 with TRBJ2-5; 8 positions agree with TRBD2. CDR3 length: 13 residues. V lost 8 bases to trimming and J lost 4 bases; unmatched junction nucleotides: 6. Germline V gene lookup returns CDR1 MNHNS and CDR2 SASEGT. CDR3 loop: CASSGGKGETQYF. The CDR3 nucleotides are TGTGCCAGCTCGGGGGGGAAAGGAGAGACCCAGTACTTC.

The chain is built from TRBV7-2 and TRBJ2-7; D remains unclear. This CDR3 comprises 15 residues. Germline V gene data show CDR1 as SGHTA and CDR2 as FQGNSA. The V end lost 1 base, the J end lost 0 bases, and 10 bases lay between the germline ends. CDR3 in amino acids: CASSLVQGSSYEQYF. DNA for the CDR3: TGTGCCAGCAGCTTAGTCCAAGGTAGCTCCTACGAGCAGTACTTC. Full variable domain (remainder filled in from reference TRBV7-2 and TRBJ2-7): GAGVSQSPSNKVTEKGKDVELRCDPISGHTALYWYRQSLGQGLEFLIYFQGNSAPDKSGLPSDRFSAERTGGSVSTLTIQRTQQEDSAVYLCASSLVQGSSYEQYFGPGTRLTVT.

This clonotype has a handful of counts. This chain uses TRBV24-1 with TRBJ2-1; D ambiguous. The CDR3 length is 13 residues. CDR1 KGHDR and CDR2 SFDVKD come from the germline V gene. The V end lost 6 bases, the J end lost 3 bases, and 8 bases lay between the germline ends. The CDR3, as DNA: TGTGCCACCAGTCACGGCGGCTACAATGAGCAGTTCTTC. Translation gives CATSHGGYNEQFF.

This clonotype was seen only a few times. The chain combines TRBV28 with TRBJ1-1; D remains ambiguous. Trimming left V 5 bases short and J 4 bases short, with 5 bases between. CDR3 length: 11 residues. CDR1 is MDHEN and CDR2 is SYDVKM in the germline V gene. The CDR3 region is CASSPSTEAFF. The CDR3, as DNA: TGTGCCAGCAGTCCCTCCACTGAAGCTTTCTTT.

The rearrangement uses TRBV7-8 and TRBJ1-6, with D hard to call. The CDR3 is made up of 12 amino acids. The germline gives CDR1 SGHVS, CDR2 FQNEAQ. Trimming cost V 2 bases and J 9 bases, with 5 bases left between them. The CDR3 nucleotides read TGTGCCAGCAGCTTATCCCTTTCACCCCTCCACTTT. Protein sequence: CASSLSLSPLHF.

The chain carries TRBV3-1 and TRBJ2-4; D uncertain. Trimming shortened V by 3 bases and J by 4 bases, and 16 bases separated the two germline ends. Germline V gives CDR1 LGHDT, CDR2 YNNKEL (reference sequence). This CDR3 comprises 16 residues. CDR3 nucleotides: TGTGCCAGCAGCCAGACATACCAACAGTTGAAAAACATTCAGTACTTC. This sequence encodes CASSQTYQQLKNIQYF.

The chain carries TRBV7-9 and TRBJ2-1; 7 nucleotides line up with TRBD1. CDR3 length equals 16 residues. The ends lost 0 bases at V and 3 bases at J; junction bases unmatched: 5. Germline V CDR1 and CDR2: SEHNR, FQNEAQ (reference sequence). CDR3 amino acids: CASSLAPTGNYNEQFF. The CDR3 coding sequence is TGTGCCAGCAGCTTAGCTCCGACAGGGAACTACAATGAGCAGTTCTTC.

This clonotype came up many times. At one boundary the junction diverges from the germline segment, which might be a read error. The chain has TRBV2 and TRBJ2-5; maybe TRBD2 (5 bases). Germline CDR1 and CDR2: SNHLY and FYNNEI. This CDR3 region has 12 residues. The chain's CDR3 is CASSVGAENQYF. As DNA, the CDR3 is TGTGCCAGCAGTGTCGGAGCGGAGAACCAGTACTTC. Full variable domain (rest looked up from reference TRBV2 and TRBJ2-5): EPEVTQTPSHQVTQMGQEVILRCVPISNHLYFYWYRQILGQKVEFLVSFYNNEISEKSEIFDDQFSVERPDGSNFTLKIRSTKLEDSAMYFCASSVGAENQYFGPGTRLLVL.

The chain joins TRBV24-1 to TRBJ1-1; no firm D call. The CDR3 runs to 13 residues. Germline CDR1 is KGHDR and CDR2 is SFDVKD. V lost 5 bases, J lost 0 bases, and 6 bases lay in between. CDR3 DNA: TGTGCCACCAGTGCGAATATGAACACTGAAGCTTTCTTT. Translation gives CATSANMNTEAFF.

The chain links TRBV2 to TRBJ2-4, with 10 bases identical to TRBD2. This CDR3 region has 14 residues. V was clipped by 5 bases and J by 12 bases; unmatched bases: 10. Germline assignment: CDR1 SNHLY and CDR2 FYNNEI. The CDR3 nucleotides are TGTGCCAGCAGTTTGGGGGCTAGCGGGAGCCATCAGTACTTC. Protein: CASSLGASGSHQYF.

The chain couples TRBV4-1 to TRBJ2-1; 10 bases map to TRBD2. CDR3 length equals 14 residues. Germline CDR1 and CDR2: MGHRA and YSYEKL. Unmatched junction bases numbered 4, after V lost 3 bases and J lost 8 bases. CDR3 protein: CASSQSGGADEQFF. CDR3 coding DNA: TGCGCCAGCAGCCAGAGCGGGGGGGCTGATGAGCAGTTCTTC.

There are a few counts of this clonotype. The J gene is TRBJ2-7, the V gene TRBV5-1; TRBD2 agrees at 7 bases. CDR1 is SGHRS, CDR2 YFSETQ, per germline. The CDR3 length is 15 residues. The V and J ends lost 4 bases and 5 bases, in that order; junction bases with no gene match: 12. The CDR3 region has the DNA TGCGCCAGCAGCCCAATGACGGGGGGAGTCCACGAGCAGTACTTC. Translating it yields CASSPMTGGVHEQYF.

This clonotype showed up just a few times. The chain joins TRBV4-1 to TRBJ2-7; D is possibly TRBD1 (5 bases). Trimming took off 4 bases at V and 3 bases at J, with 13 bases between the two ends. Germline lookup yields CDR1 MGHRA and CDR2 YSYEKL. The CDR3 loop spans 14 amino acids. The CDR3 nucleotides are TGCGCCAGCAGCCCTTACTCAGGGAACTACGAGCAGTACTTC. Its translation: CASSPYSGNYEQYF.

With respect to this clonotype: Relative to the germline gene, one junction end is altered; a read error may explain this. The chain combines TRBV6-5 with TRBJ2-5; D could derive from TRBD1 or TRBD2 (6 bases each). CDR1 and CDR2 (germline): MNHEY, SVGAGI. The CDR3 is 14 amino acids. CDR3 region: CACSYGGVGETQYF. CDR3 DNA: TGTGCCTGCAGTTACGGGGGCGTCGGGGAGACCCAGTACTTC.

The V call is TRBV29-1, the J call TRBJ2-7, with 8 bases fitting TRBD2. Unmatched junction bases numbered 6, after V lost 4 bases and J lost 7 bases. Germline V gene lookup returns CDR1 SQVTM and CDR2 ANQGSEA. The CDR3 sequence is 12 residues long. CDR3: CSVVAGGREQYF. The CDR3 coding sequence is TGCAGCGTTGTTGCGGGAGGTCGGGAGCAGTACTTC.

The chain carries TRBV29-1 and TRBJ1-1; TRBD1 agrees at 8 bases. The CDR3 spans 12 residues. The trim removed 7 bases at V and 5 bases at J, leaving 6 bases unmatched. Germline CDR1 and CDR2: SQVTM and ANQGSEA. The CDR3 coding sequence is TGCAGCGCCTCACAGGGGGTTACTGAAGCTTTCTTT. Translating gives CSASQGVTEAFF.

The chain couples TRBV9 to TRBJ2-7, with a possible D match to TRBD2 (6 bases). Germline V gene lookup returns CDR1 SGDLS and CDR2 YYNGEE. Trimming removed 0 bases from V and 1 base from J, with 8 bases in between. This CDR3 region has 14 residues. The CDR3 DNA follows: TGTGCCAGCAGCGTAGGACTAGATTCCTACGAGCAGTACTTC. This translates into CASSVGLDSYEQYF.

This clonotype appeared a few times. J is TRBJ1-1 and V is TRBV27; 7 nucleotides match TRBD1. The germline gives CDR1 MNHEY, CDR2 SMNVEV (reference sequence). V lost 7 bases, J lost 3 bases, and 8 bases stayed unmatched. This CDR3 contains 14 residues. Written as DNA, the CDR3 is TGTGCCAGCAAGGGGGCAGGGGGACACACTGAAGCTTTCTTT. This codes for CASKGAGGHTEAFF.

This clonotype was seen repeatedly, ten times or more. The rearrangement uses TRBV6-5 and TRBJ2-1, with 10 bases identical to TRBD2. Losses at the gene ends were 4 bases for V and 7 bases for J; bases not matched to a gene: 10. Germline-derived CDR1 and CDR2 are MNHEY and SVGAGI. This CDR3 spans 16 amino acids. CDR3 DNA sequence: TGTGCCAGCAGTTCACAAACTAGCGGGATTGGGAATGAGCAGTTCTTC. Amino acids: CASSSQTSGIGNEQFF.

V is TRBV3-1 and J is TRBJ1-1, with D maybe TRBD1 (6 bases). Germline V lookup: CDR1 LGHDT, CDR2 YNNKEL (reference sequence). This CDR3 is 17 amino acids long. V lost 0 bases, J lost 0 bases, and 14 bases lay in between. In DNA, the CDR3 is TGTGCCAGCAGCCAAGAGCCGGACAGTTTTATGAACACTGAAGCTTTCTTT. Encoded protein: CASSQEPDSFMNTEAFF.

This chain joins TRBV20-1 and TRBJ1-1; 7 positions agree with TRBD1. V lost 2 bases, J lost 0 bases, and 9 bases stayed unmatched. Germline V gene lookup returns CDR1 DFQATT and CDR2 SNEGSKA (reference sequence). The CDR3 length is 16 residues. CDR3 nucleotides: TGCAGTGCTAGACCTCACAGGGGAGTGGTGAACACTGAAGCTTTCTTT. This sequence encodes CSARPHRGVVNTEAFF.

CDR3 residues: CASSLSSGSGFGANVLTF. The CDR3 nucleotides read TGTGCCAGCAGTTTAAGTTCAGGCTCGGGGTTTGGGGCCAACGTCCTGACTTTC. The rearrangement joins TRBV12-3 or TRBV12-4 to TRBJ2-6; D perhaps matches TRBD2 (5 bases). Deletions cut 2 bases from V and 3 bases from J, with 17 bases between. CDR3 length: 18 residues.

The chain couples TRBV12-3 or TRBV12-4 to TRBJ1-6, with TRBD1 matching over 11 bases. Trimming took 6 bases from V and 7 from J; bases not matched to a gene: 2. The CDR3 loop spans 14 amino acids. The CDR3 protein is CASRGTGGNSPLHF. CDR3 coding DNA: TGTGCCAGCAGAGGGACAGGGGGAAATTCACCCCTCCACTTT.

This clonotype was seen only a few times. The CDR3 region has the DNA TGCAGCGTTGATGCAGGGTACAATGGCTACACCTTC. Residues: CSVDAGYNGYTF. The chain combines TRBV29-1 with TRBJ1-2, with D tentatively TRBD1 (5 bases). This CDR3 region has 12 residues. Trimming shortened V by 3 bases and J by 6 bases, and 11 bases separated the two germline ends. Germline-derived CDR1 and CDR2 are SQVTM and ANQGSEA.

In its sample, this clonotype was seen a few times. The J gene is TRBJ1-1, the V gene TRBV10-3, with D perhaps matching TRBD1 (5 bases). Germline loops: CDR1 ENHRY, CDR2 SYGVKD. CDR3 length: 15 amino acids. The V gene lost 3 bases and the J gene lost 0 bases, with 11 bases spanning the gap. The CDR3 sequence is CAISDTQGLNTEAFF. The CDR3 coding sequence is TGTGCCATCAGTGATACGCAGGGCCTGAACACTGAAGCTTTCTTT.